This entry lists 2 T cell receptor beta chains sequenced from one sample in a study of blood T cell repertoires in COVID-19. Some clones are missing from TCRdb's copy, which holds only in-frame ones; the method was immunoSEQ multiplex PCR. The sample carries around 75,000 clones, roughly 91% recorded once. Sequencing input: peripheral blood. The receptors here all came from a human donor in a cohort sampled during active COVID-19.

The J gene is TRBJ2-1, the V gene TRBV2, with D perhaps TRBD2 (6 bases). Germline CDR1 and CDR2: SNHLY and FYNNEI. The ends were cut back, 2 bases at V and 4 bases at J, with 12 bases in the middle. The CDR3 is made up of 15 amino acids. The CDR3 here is CASSELILAYNEQFF. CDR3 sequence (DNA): TGTGCCAGCAGTGAATTAATCCTAGCGTACAATGAGCAGTTCTTC.

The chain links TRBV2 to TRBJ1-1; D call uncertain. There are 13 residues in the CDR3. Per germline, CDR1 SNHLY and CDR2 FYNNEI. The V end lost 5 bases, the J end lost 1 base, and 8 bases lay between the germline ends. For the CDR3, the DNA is TGTGCCAGCAGTTCCGGAGGGAACACTGAAGCTTTCTTT. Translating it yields CASSSGGNTEAFF.